Following are 19 T cell receptor beta chains from one sample sequenced in a study of T cell repertoires in cytomegalovirus infection. From the reads, TCRdb called clonotypes with MiXCR, one entry per CDR3 protein. The data hold approximately 910,000 distinct CDR3 sequences, with 30% to 40% observed a single time. Their antigens are not known. Sequencing was performed on cultured CD8+ T cells from PBMCs, taken from culture after CMV antigen stimulation. The receptors were sampled from a human donor in good health (CMV status not recorded). Some clones in this sample may be carry-over from other donors' samples.

The chain joins TRBV19 to TRBJ2-5, with TRBD1 identical over 8 bases. Unmatched junction bases numbered 11, after V lost 6 bases and J lost 5 bases. Germline V gene sequence: CDR1 LNHDA, CDR2 SQIVND (reference sequence). This CDR3 is 15 amino acids long. Written as DNA, the CDR3 is TGTGCCAGTAGCCACTCGACAGGGGTAGGGGAGACCCAGTACTTC. Translating gives CASSHSTGVGETQYF. The full variable domain, rest sourced from reference TRBV19 and TRBJ2-5, is DGGITQSPKYLFRKEGQNVTLSCEQNLNHDAMYWYRQDPGQGLRLIYYSQIVNDFQKGDIAEGYSVSREKKESFPLTVTSAQKNPTAFYLCASSHSTGVGETQYFGPGTRLLVL.

The genes are TRBV20-1 and TRBJ1-2; D is unresolved. Germline lookup yields CDR1 DFQATT and CDR2 SNEGSKA (reference sequence). V shed 8 bases and J shed 4 bases, with 20 bases lying between them. The CDR3 totals 14 residues. CDR3 amino acids: CSTPGQPSGYGYTF. The CDR3 nucleotides read TGCAGTACTCCGGGCCAACCGAGTGGCTATGGCTACACCTTC.

This clonotype was counted only a few times. The chain carries TRBV27 and TRBJ2-5, with D perhaps matching TRBD2 (6 bases). CDR1 is MNHEY, CDR2 SMNVEV, per germline (reference sequence). The ends were cut back, 5 bases at V and 5 bases at J, with 12 bases in the middle. CDR3 length equals 13 residues. CDR3 sequence reads: CASSVTSLETQYF. The CDR3 bases are TGTGCCAGCAGTGTCACTAGCCTGGAGACCCAGTACTTC.

The chain couples TRBV9 to TRBJ2-7, with TRBD1 matching over 8 bases. Trimming removed 0 bases from V and 7 bases from J; junction bases left unmatched: 6. From germline, CDR1 is SGDLS and CDR2 YYNGEE. The CDR3 runs 14 residues. The CDR3 spells CASSVADRVREQYF. In DNA, the CDR3 is TGTGCCAGCAGCGTAGCGGACAGGGTGAGGGAGCAGTACTTC.

This clonotype was recorded only once. The chain joins TRBV4-1 to TRBJ2-3; D remains unclear. Germline CDR1 reads MGHRA; CDR2 reads YSYEKL. V was clipped by 0 bases and J by 5 bases, with 15 bases between them. The CDR3 contains 16 residues. Written as DNA, the CDR3 is TGCGCCAGCAGCCAAGAATTCCCGCAGTCGGGAGATACGCAGTATTTT. It codes for CASSQEFPQSGDTQYF.

At least ten counts were recorded for this clonotype. The V gene is TRBV11-1, the J gene TRBJ2-2; no definite D call. The germline V gene encodes CDR1 SGHAT and CDR2 FQDESV (reference sequence). The CDR3 is made up of 15 amino acids. The ends were cut back, 1 base at V and 1 base at J, with 7 bases in the middle. CDR3 protein: CASSLVGWNTGELFF. The CDR3 DNA sequence: TGTGCCAGCAGCTTAGTAGGCTGGAACACCGGGGAGCTGTTTTTT.

This clonotype was counted between two and nine times. The gene calls are TRBV25-1 and TRBJ1-2, with unresolved D. CDR1 and CDR2 (germline): MGHDK, SYGVNS. Trimming stripped 8 bases from V and 13 bases from J, with 14 bases between. This CDR3 is 10 amino acids long. This CDR3 is CASYGPVFTF. CDR3 coding DNA: TGTGCCAGCTATGGGCCAGTATTCACCTTC.

This clonotype has a handful of counts. The chain employs TRBV19 and TRBJ2-3; a possible D gene is TRBD2 (6 bases). V lost 5 bases and J 0 bases, leaving 15 bases between the germline ends. CDR1 and CDR2 from the germline V gene are LNHDA and SQIVND (reference sequence). The CDR3 has 16 amino acids. The CDR3, as DNA: TGTGCCAGTAGTCTGGCGGGGCCCCGGAGCACAGATACGCAGTATTTT. This codes for CASSLAGPRSTDTQYF.

On this clonotype: Possible read error: a much larger clone is one base away. V gene TRBV7-2 combines with J gene TRBJ2-1; D might be TRBD1 (5 bases). Germline V gives CDR1 SGHTA, CDR2 FQGNSA. The CDR3 sequence is 16 residues long. Trimming shortened V by 5 bases and J by 6 bases, and 20 bases separated the two germline ends. CDR3 sequence: CASSRNLHGAANEQFF. CDR3 sequence (DNA): TGTGCCAGCAGCCGAAATTTACATGGGGCGGCCAATGAGCAGTTCTTC.

This clonotype was observed many times. V is TRBV7-9 and J is TRBJ2-4, with a weak D call TRBD2 (5 bases). V was pared by 2 bases and J by 7 bases, with 21 bases between. The CDR3 has 17 amino acids. The germline V gene has CDR1 SEHNR and CDR2 FQNEAQ (reference sequence). The CDR3 nucleotides are TGTGCCAGCAGCTTACCCTCGGAGGCCGAGGGATTCAACATTCAGTACTTC. Translating gives CASSLPSEAEGFNIQYF.

The V gene is TRBV18, the J gene TRBJ2-7; 8 nucleotides align to TRBD2. Germline V gene lookup returns CDR1 KGHSH and CDR2 LQKENI. CDR3 size: 15 residues. With V trimmed by 3 bases and J by 3 bases, 7 bases remained unmatched. CDR3 loop: CASSPPGLVYYEQYF. The CDR3 region has the DNA TGTGCCAGCTCACCCCCGGGACTAGTATACTACGAGCAGTACTTC.

J is TRBJ1-1 and V is TRBV5-1; D uncertain. CDR1 is SGHRS and CDR2 is YFSETQ in the germline V gene. V was pared by 2 bases and J by 0 bases, with 11 bases between. This CDR3 is built from 15 residues. The CDR3 sequence: CASSFERAVNTEAFF. CDR3 in DNA: TGCGCCAGCAGCTTTGAGAGGGCGGTGAACACTGAAGCTTTCTTT.

The chain combines TRBV12-3 or TRBV12-4 with TRBJ2-1, with a weak D call TRBD1 (6 bases). This CDR3 has 15 amino acids. The V and J ends lost 5 bases and 4 bases respectively, with 15 bases between them. CDR3 coding DNA: TGTGCCAGCAGTCCGCCGGGACATTCATACAATGAGCAGTTCTTC. Translated: CASSPPGHSYNEQFF.

This chain joins TRBV7-6 and TRBJ2-5; the match to TRBD1 covers 7 bases. V shed 5 bases, J shed 2 bases, and the junction held 11 bases outside the gene matches. Germline V lookup: CDR1 SGHVS, CDR2 FNYEAQ. CDR3 length: 16 amino acids. The CDR3 bases are TGTGCCAGCAGCCGGAAGAACGACAGGGCGCAAGAGACCCAGTACTTC. Translation gives CASSRKNDRAQETQYF. Looking up the rest from reference TRBV7-6 and TRBJ2-5 gives the full variable domain: GAGVSQSPRYKVTKRGQDVALRCDPISGHVSLYWYRQALGQGPEFLTYFNYEAQQDKSGLPNDRFSAERPEGSISTLTIQRTEQRDSAMYRCASSRKNDRAQETQYFGPGTRLLVL.

This chain links TRBV11-2 with TRBJ2-5, with D maybe TRBD1 (6 bases). V lost 3 bases and J 9 bases, leaving 14 bases between the germline ends. The CDR3 has 13 residues. Germline values: CDR1 SGHAT, CDR2 FQNNGV. The CDR3 nucleotides are TGTGCCAGCAGCTTGACAGGTGGTGGGGCCCAGTACTTC. Protein product: CASSLTGGGAQYF. Full variable domain (rest looked up from reference TRBV11-2 and TRBJ2-5): EAGVAQSPRYKIIEKRQSVAFWCNPISGHATLYWYQQILGQGPKLLIQFQNNGVVDDSQLPKDRFSAERLKGVDSTLKIQPAKLEDSAVYLCASSLTGGGAQYFGPGTRLLVL.

This clonotype was seen at least ten times. The chain has TRBV7-6 and TRBJ2-3, with TRBD2 matching over 8 bases. The junction had 13 bases not matched to a gene; V was cut back by 4 bases and J by 4 bases. Germline V gives CDR1 SGHVS, CDR2 FNYEAQ. The CDR3 is made up of 17 amino acids. CDR3 nucleotides: TGTGCCAGCAGCTCCCCCCGGGGGGGGGCTTCCCCAGATACGCAGTATTTT. It encodes CASSSPRGGASPDTQYF.

A few counts support this clonotype. This sequence joins TRBV29-1 and TRBJ2-5, with D possibly matching TRBD2 (7 bases). Germline values: CDR1 SQVTM, CDR2 ANQGSEA. The germline V and J ends were trimmed by 4 bases and 5 bases, with 14 bases remaining between them. The CDR3 has 13 residues. CDR3 DNA sequence: TGCAGCGTTGGCACGGCGGGGGCTGAGACCCAGTACTTC. Residues: CSVGTAGAETQYF.

The V gene is TRBV5-4, the J gene TRBJ2-5; D remains unclear. CDR1 SGHNT and CDR2 YYREEE come from the germline V gene (reference sequence). CDR3 length equals 13 residues. V was trimmed by 0 bases and J by 4 bases, leaving 7 bases between them. The chain's CDR3 is CASSLGTLETQYF. Written as DNA, the CDR3 is TGTGCCAGCAGCTTGGGAACTCTAGAGACCCAGTACTTC.

The sample holds many counts of this clonotype. The rearrangement links TRBV7-9 to TRBJ2-3; D may be TRBD1 or TRBD2 (5 bases each). Trimming removed 3 bases at V and 0 bases at J, with 10 bases between. The CDR3 covers 15 residues. Germline V CDR1 and CDR2: SEHNR, FQNEAQ (reference sequence). Here the CDR3 DNA reads TGTGCCAGCAGCTTCCTAGGGACGAGCACAGATACGCAGTATTTT. This encodes CASSFLGTSTDTQYF.